This T cell receptor (beta chain) was recovered during a study of blood T cell repertoires in COVID-19. Study summary: Samples representing acute and convalescent COVID-19 were sourced from the United States, Italy and Spain. Sample material is recorded as cDNA or gDNA derived from T cells, B-cell-depleted T cells, or PBMCs.

Per the study methods: By means of reference gene primer amplification, nucleated cell counts were estimated. Clones were sequenced by immunoSEQ multiplex PCR, and TCRdb holds only the in-frame ones, with some missing. D and trimming were read from the DNA, whereas the V and J calls and clone size are those reported in that table. The table has some 98,000 clones, about 80% seen once. Germline V gene sequence: CDR1 SGHDN, CDR2 FVKESK. Trimming removed 4 bases at V and 5 bases at J, with 11 bases between. The CDR3 runs to 13 residues. V usage is TRBV14 and J usage is TRBJ2-5; no definite D call. Sequencing was carried out using peripheral blood. The clonotype comes from a human donor in a cohort sampled during active COVID-19. The CDR3 sequence is CASSPGPKETQYF. Written as DNA, the CDR3 is TGTGCCAGCAGCCCCGGTCCCAAGGAGACCCAGTACTTC.